This is a list of T cell receptor beta chains from one sample in a study of CD8 T cells in ankylosing spondylitis. TCRdb analysed the 5' RACE reads with MiXCR anew, one entry per CDR3 protein. The sample includes about 140,000 distinct CDR3 sequences, about 6.7% of them seen just once. Sequenced input: blood, either unsorted or a sorted T cell fraction (not recorded which). The receptors come from a female donor with ankylosing spondylitis or in good health (not recorded which). Both conserved end residues are trimmed from each CDR3. Fields, in order: CDR3 length, V gene, CDR3 protein.

CDR3 length: 11; V gene: TRBV6-1; CDR3 protein: ASSPEGEETQY
CDR3 length: 13; V gene: TRBV4-1; CDR3 protein: ASSQDLGTGEKQY
CDR3 length: 16; V gene: TRBV7-8; CDR3 protein: ASSRDVRGRRSTDTQY
CDR3 length: 11; V gene: TRBV5-1; CDR3 protein: ASTRGMNTEAF
CDR3 length: 11; V gene: TRBV6-2/TRBV6-3; CDR3 protein: ASFVQGTGELF
CDR3 length: 9; V gene: TRBV29-1; CDR3 protein: SASGAYEQY
CDR3 length: 11; V gene: TRBV3-1; CDR3 protein: ASSQPTLLEQF
CDR3 length: 13; V gene: TRBV7-2; CDR3 protein: ASSPGRQVTDTQY
CDR3 length: 13; V gene: TRBV29-1; CDR3 protein: SVEGWGAPGTEAF
CDR3 length: 11; V gene: TRBV29-1; CDR3 protein: SVTPGSRKTQY
CDR3 length: 14; V gene: TRBV20-1; CDR3 protein: SAIPRGGIAKNIQY
CDR3 length: 14; V gene: TRBV5-1; CDR3 protein: ASSLAAWDGSYEQY
CDR3 length: 11; V gene: TRBV12-3/TRBV12-4; CDR3 protein: ASTFTTNQPQH
CDR3 length: 13; V gene: TRBV5-1; CDR3 protein: ASSSGTDSNTEAF
CDR3 length: 15; V gene: TRBV5-6; CDR3 protein: ASSRGTATSYNSPLH
CDR3 length: 11; V gene: TRBV14; CDR3 protein: ASSTRGNYEQY
CDR3 length: 13; V gene: TRBV15; CDR3 protein: ATSASDRAHEKLF
CDR3 length: 11; V gene: TRBV19; CDR3 protein: ASRKGLNTEAF
CDR3 length: 16; V gene: TRBV20-1; CDR3 protein: SARGDGGAFTSTDTQY
CDR3 length: 12; V gene: TRBV9; CDR3 protein: ASSATDTNTEAF
CDR3 length: 8; V gene: TRBV30; CDR3 protein: AWGNSPLH
CDR3 length: 12; V gene: TRBV4-1; CDR3 protein: ASSQRRTNTEAF